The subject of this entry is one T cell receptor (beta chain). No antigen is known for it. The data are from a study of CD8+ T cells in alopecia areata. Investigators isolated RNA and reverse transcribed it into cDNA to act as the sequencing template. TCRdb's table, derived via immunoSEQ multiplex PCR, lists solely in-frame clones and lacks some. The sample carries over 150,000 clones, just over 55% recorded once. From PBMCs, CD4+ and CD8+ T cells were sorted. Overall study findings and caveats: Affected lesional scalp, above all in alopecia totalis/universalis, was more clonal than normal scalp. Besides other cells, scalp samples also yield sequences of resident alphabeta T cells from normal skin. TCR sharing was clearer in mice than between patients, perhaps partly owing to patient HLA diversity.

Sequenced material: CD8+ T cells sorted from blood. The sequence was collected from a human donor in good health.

The CDR3 bases are TGCGCCAGCAGCCAAGAATGGGTCGGTCGCGAAAAACTGTTTTTT. It yields the protein CASSQEWVGREKLFF. V is TRBV4-1 and J is TRBJ1-4, with unresolved D. The CDR3 spans 15 residues. In germline, CDR1 is MGHRA, CDR2 YSYEKL. V gave up 0 bases and J gave up 8 bases, with 13 bases separating them.